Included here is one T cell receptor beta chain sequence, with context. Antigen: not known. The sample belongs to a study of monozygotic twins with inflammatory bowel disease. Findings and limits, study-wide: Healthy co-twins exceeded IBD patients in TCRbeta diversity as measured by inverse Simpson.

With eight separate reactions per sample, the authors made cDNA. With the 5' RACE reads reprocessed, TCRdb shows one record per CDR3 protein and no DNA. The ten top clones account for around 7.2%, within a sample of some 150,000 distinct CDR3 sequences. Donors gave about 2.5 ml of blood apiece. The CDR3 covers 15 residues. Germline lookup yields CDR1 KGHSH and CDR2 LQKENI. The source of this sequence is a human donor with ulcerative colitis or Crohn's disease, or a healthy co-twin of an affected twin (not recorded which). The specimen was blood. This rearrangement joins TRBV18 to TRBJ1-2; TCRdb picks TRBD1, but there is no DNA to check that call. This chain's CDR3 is CASAPGTGTNYGYTF.